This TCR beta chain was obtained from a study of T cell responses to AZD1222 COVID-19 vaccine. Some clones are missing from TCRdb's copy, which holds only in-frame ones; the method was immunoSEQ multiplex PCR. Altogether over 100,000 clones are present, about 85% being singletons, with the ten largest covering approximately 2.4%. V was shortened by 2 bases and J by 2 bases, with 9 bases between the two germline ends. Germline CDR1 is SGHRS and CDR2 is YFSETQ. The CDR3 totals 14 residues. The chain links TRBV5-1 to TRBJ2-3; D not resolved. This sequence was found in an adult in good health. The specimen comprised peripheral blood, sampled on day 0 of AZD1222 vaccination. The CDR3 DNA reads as TGCGCCAGCAGCTTAACGTCCACCACAGATACGCAGTATTTT. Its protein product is CASSLTSTTDTQYF.